A selection of T cell receptor beta chains follows, all from one sample in a study of OX40 agonist ivuxolimab in advanced cancers. Assay: immunoSEQ multiplex PCR; the TCRdb copy retains only in-frame clones and omits some. This sample yields more than 45,000 clones, of which approximately 90% are seen a single time; 3% to 4% belongs to the top ten. The sample here was CD4+ or CD8+ T cells sorted from blood, taken in a trial of the OX40 agonist ivuxolimab. The receptor source for this set is an adult with an advanced solid tumor such as melanoma, head and neck, liver or kidney cancer. Both conserved end residues are trimmed from each CDR3.

V gene	J gene	CDR3 protein
TRBV9	TRBJ2-7	ASSVKAGTYEQY
TRBV7-7	TRBJ2-5	ASSSGVQETQY
TRBV27	TRBJ2-3	ASSLNQGSDTQY
TRBV7-9	TRBJ2-7	ASSLTSGARTYEQY
TRBV7-2	TRBJ2-7	ASSLGGQGVSYEQY
TRBV11-2	TRBJ2-5	ASSIQGEETQY
TRBV7-2	TRBJ2-1	ASSLLAGGSEQF
TRBV29-1	TRBJ2-1	SVALAGGLGSEQF
TRBV30	TRBJ2-1	AWRGLAGTTTYRNEQF
TRBV19	TRBJ1-5	ASSLPTGAGQPQH
TRBV4-2	TRBJ2-7	ASSQGDSGTSEQY
TRBV27	TRBJ2-5	ASSLLGRGEQETQY
TRBV7-9	TRBJ2-1	ASSQTGNEQF
TRBV18	TRBJ2-7	ASSPGLAGVGEQY
TRBV5-4	TRBJ2-7	ASSELAGVLAYEQY
TRBV7-9	TRBJ1-1	ASSLGTGETEAF
TRBV19	TRBJ2-1	ASSLGLAASYNEQF
TRBV5-4	TRBJ2-5	ASSPGGASSSETQY
TRBV5-1	TRBJ2-2	ASSPFAGGARELF
TRBV6-6	TRBJ2-7	ASSPRLAGASYEQY
TRBV7-6	TRBJ2-6	ASSLGLGFSGANVLT
TRBV7-3	TRBJ2-1	ASSLNPGLAGVGDEQF
TRBV27	TRBJ1-2	ASTPRGTGIEGYT
TRBV5-1	TRBJ2-7	ASRRGGSIVDEQY
TRBV5-6	TRBJ2-5	ASSPQLTGFETQY